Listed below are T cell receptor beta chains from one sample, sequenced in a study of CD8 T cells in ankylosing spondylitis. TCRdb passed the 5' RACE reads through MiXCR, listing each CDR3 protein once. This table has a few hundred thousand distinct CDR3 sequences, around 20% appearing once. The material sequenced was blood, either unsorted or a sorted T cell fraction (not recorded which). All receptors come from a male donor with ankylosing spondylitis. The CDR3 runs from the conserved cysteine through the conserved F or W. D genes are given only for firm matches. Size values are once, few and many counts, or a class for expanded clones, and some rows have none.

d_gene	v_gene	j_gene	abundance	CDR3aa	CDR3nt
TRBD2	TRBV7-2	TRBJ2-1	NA	CASNTRGGVVYNEQFF	TGTGCCAGCAACACTCGGGGGGGAGTGGTCTACAATGAGCAGTTCTTC
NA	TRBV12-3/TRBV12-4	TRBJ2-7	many	CASSLGNEQYF	TGTGCCAGCAGTTTGGGTAACGAGCAGTACTTC
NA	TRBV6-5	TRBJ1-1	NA	CASSYSVYSQEFSEAFF	TGTGCCAGCAGTTACTCGGTTTATAGCCAGGAATTCTCTGAAGCTTTCTTT
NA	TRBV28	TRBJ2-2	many	CASSLGRNTGELFF	TGTGCCAGCAGTTTAGGAAGGAACACCGGGGAGCTGTTTTTT
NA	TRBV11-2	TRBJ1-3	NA	CASSQWSTIYF	TGTGCCAGCAGCCAGTGGAGCACCATATATTTT
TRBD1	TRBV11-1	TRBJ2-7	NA	CASSRDRDSPSYEQYF	TGTGCCAGCAGCCGTGATAGGGACAGTCCCTCCTACGAGCAGTACTTC
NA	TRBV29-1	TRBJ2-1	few	CSVEPQDYYNEQFF	TGCAGCGTTGAACCCCAGGACTACTACAATGAGCAGTTCTTC
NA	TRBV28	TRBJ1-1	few	CASFSAGGNTEAFF	TGTGCCAGCTTTTCAGCGGGGGGAAACACTGAAGCTTTCTTT
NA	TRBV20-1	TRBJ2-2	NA	CSARDSGQGPGELFF	TGCAGTGCTAGAGATTCGGGGCAGGGCCCCGGGGAGCTGTTTTTT
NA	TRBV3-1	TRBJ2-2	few	CASSQDLGQGQANTGELFF	TGTGCCAGCAGCCAAGATTTGGGCCAGGGGCAGGCGAACACCGGGGAGCTGTTTTTT
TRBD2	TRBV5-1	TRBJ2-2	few	CASSTGLAGIANTGELFF	TGCGCCAGCAGCACGGGACTAGCGGGGATAGCGAACACCGGGGAGCTGTTTTTT
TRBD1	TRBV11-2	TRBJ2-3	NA	CASSLEIPTGLDTDTQYF	TGTGCCAGCAGCTTAGAAATCCCGACAGGGCTCGACACAGATACGCAGTATTTT
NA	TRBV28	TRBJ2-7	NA	CASSPAPRQSYEQYF	TGTGCCAGCAGTCCGGCCCCCAGACAGTCCTACGAGCAGTACTTC
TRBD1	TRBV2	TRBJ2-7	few	CASSSGTENYEQYF	TGTGCCAGCAGTTCCGGGACAGAGAACTACGAGCAGTACTTC
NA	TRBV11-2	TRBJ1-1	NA	CASSLELGYPGHTEAFF	TGTGCCAGCAGCTTAGAATTGGGATACCCCGGCCACACTGAAGCTTTCTTT